This is a list of T cell receptor beta chains from one sample in a study of Graves' ophthalmopathy and Graves' hyperthyroidism. TCRdb re-analysed the multiplex PCR reads in MiXCR, keeping a single row per CDR3 protein. The data hold fewer than 400,000 distinct CDR3 sequences, with 15% to 20% observed a single time. Sample: peripheral blood. These TCRs come from a woman aged 18-29 years with Graves' ophthalmopathy. The CDR3 runs from the conserved cysteine through the conserved F or W. A D gene is named only where the DNA matches it firmly. The size field is filled for only some rows; it gives once, few, many or a size class.

>TRBJ2-2|.|TRBV7-9|many
TGTGCCAGCAGCTTATCCAGGGTTAACACCGGGGAGCTGTTTTTT
CASSLSRVNTGELFF
>TRBJ1-5|TRBD1|TRBV30|many
TGTGCCTGGACCCCACAGGGGAGGGGCAATCAGCCCCAGCATTTT
CAWTPQGRGNQPQHF
>TRBJ2-7|TRBD1|TRBV28|.
TGTGCCAGTAATATGGGACAGGCGGACGAGCAGTACTTC
CASNMGQADEQYF
>TRBJ1-1|.|TRBV24-1|many
TGTGCCGTACAATCGGGACACCCACCCGTGGAAGCTTTCTTT
CAVQSGHPPVEAFF
>TRBJ1-2|TRBD1|TRBV6-5|many
TGTGCCAGCAGTCCCACCCATCAGACAGGGTCTTATGGCTACACCTTC
CASSPTHQTGSYGYTF
>TRBJ2-7|.|TRBV28|.
TGTGCCAGCAGTTCACAGGGGAGGCGCTACGAGCAGTACTTC
CASSSQGRRYEQYF
>TRBJ1-2|.|TRBV15|many
TGTGCCACCAGCAGGGGTTTTATGGGGGATGGCTACACCTTC
CATSRGFMGDGYTF
>TRBJ2-7|TRBD2|TRBV20-1|many
TGCAGTGCTAGAGACCAGACTAGCGGGGGGGCGCTGAGCTCCTACGAGCAGTACTTC
CSARDQTSGGALSSYEQYF
>TRBJ1-5|TRBD1|TRBV20-1|many
TGCAGTGCTAACGGACAGGGGGCCGGCTATAGCAATCAGCCCCAGCATTTT
CSANGQGAGYSNQPQHF
>TRBJ2-2|.|TRBV6-5|many
TGTGCCAGCAGTTCCCGAGGAGCCCAGGTGGTCGGGGAGCTGTTTTTT
CASSSRGAQVVGELFF
>TRBJ2-1|.|TRBV6-4|few
TGTGCCAGCAGTGACTCGGACAACAATGAGCAGTTCTTC
CASSDSDNNEQFF
>TRBJ1-1|.|TRBV6-5|many
TGTGCCAGCAGGTGGTGGGGTGTGACCACTGAAGCTTTCTTT
CASRWWGVTTEAFF
>TRBJ2-5|.|TRBV27|many
TGTGCCAGCACCCCCTTAGGGCAGGAGCAAGAGACCCAGTACTTC
CASTPLGQEQETQYF
>TRBJ2-5|.|TRBV11-2|.
TGTGCCAGCAGGCGAGTGGGGGTATTAGAAGAGACCCAGTACTTC
CASRRVGVLEETQYF
>TRBJ1-1|TRBD1|TRBV25-1|many
TGTGCCAGCAGTGAGTCAGGGGGCATGAACACTGAAGCTTTCTTT
CASSESGGMNTEAFF
>TRBJ2-5|TRBD1|TRBV6-1|many
TGTGCCAGCAGACCATTAGACAGGGCCCAAGAGACCCAGTACTTC
CASRPLDRAQETQYF
>TRBJ1-1|TRBD1|TRBV6-1|.
TGTGCCAGCAGCCTACTAGGACAGGGCTCCTATAGCACTGAAGCTTTCTTT
CASSLLGQGSYSTEAFF
>TRBJ2-5|.|TRBV4-3|.
TGCGCCAGCAGCCCCTTAGCGAATCAAGAGACCCAGTACTTC
CASSPLANQETQYF
>TRBJ2-5|TRBD2|TRBV5-5|.
TGTGCCAGCAGCTTGACGCGGGGGGTTCAAGAGACCCAGTACTTC
CASSLTRGVQETQYF
>TRBJ1-3|.|TRBV28|many
TGTGCCAGCAGTTTCGGGGCCCGGGGACGTCGGTCGGGAAACACCATATATTTT
CASSFGARGRRSGNTIYF
>TRBJ2-7|TRBD2|TRBV4-1|many
TGCGCCAGCAGCCAAGAACCTCCCTTGGCTCGCGGGGGTGCCTACGAGCAGTACTTC
CASSQEPPLARGGAYEQYF
>TRBJ1-3|.|TRBV20-1|.
TGCAGTGCTAGAGGGGGCGCGGGTGGAAACACCATATATTTT
CSARGGAGGNTIYF
>TRBJ2-7|TRBD2|TRBV6-2/TRBV6-3|many
TGTGCCAGCAGTAACCAGCGGGACGGGCCCTACGAGCAGTACTTC
CASSNQRDGPYEQYF
>TRBJ2-5|.|TRBV30|many
TGTGCCTGGGGTCTCGTGGGCCCCGAGACCCAGTACTTC
CAWGLVGPETQYF
>TRBJ2-7|.|TRBV3-1|.
TGTGCCAGCAGCCAAGTCTGGGGGGACAGCTTCTCCTACGAGCAGTACTTC
CASSQVWGDSFSYEQYF
>TRBJ1-6|.|TRBV30|.
TGTGCCTGGAGCACTATGAACTCCTATAATTCACCCCTCCACTTT
CAWSTMNSYNSPLHF
>TRBJ1-1|TRBD1|TRBV11-1|many
TGTGCCAGCAGCTCACAGGGGAGGTACACTGAAGCTTTCTTT
CASSSQGRYTEAFF
>TRBJ2-7|TRBD2|TRBV7-2|many
TGTGCCAGCAGCTTAGGCGGGGGGCCCCACGAGCAGTACTTC
CASSLGGGPHEQYF
>TRBJ1-2|TRBD1|TRBV6-5|many
TGTGCCGGCCTACGGACAGGGAGGTTTTCCGATGGCTACACCTTC
CAGLRTGRFSDGYTF
>TRBJ2-2|.|TRBV6-7|.
TGTGCCAGCAGTGTAAGGCCAGGAAACACCGGGGAGCTGTTTTTT
CASSVRPGNTGELFF
>TRBJ2-7|TRBD1|TRBV6-5|many
TGTGCCAGCAGTTCATCCGGGACAGTCTCCTACGAGCAGTACTTC
CASSSSGTVSYEQYF
>TRBJ2-5|TRBD1|TRBV5-1|.
TGCGCCAGCTTCATCACAGGGGTACAAGAGACCCAGTACTTC
CASFITGVQETQYF